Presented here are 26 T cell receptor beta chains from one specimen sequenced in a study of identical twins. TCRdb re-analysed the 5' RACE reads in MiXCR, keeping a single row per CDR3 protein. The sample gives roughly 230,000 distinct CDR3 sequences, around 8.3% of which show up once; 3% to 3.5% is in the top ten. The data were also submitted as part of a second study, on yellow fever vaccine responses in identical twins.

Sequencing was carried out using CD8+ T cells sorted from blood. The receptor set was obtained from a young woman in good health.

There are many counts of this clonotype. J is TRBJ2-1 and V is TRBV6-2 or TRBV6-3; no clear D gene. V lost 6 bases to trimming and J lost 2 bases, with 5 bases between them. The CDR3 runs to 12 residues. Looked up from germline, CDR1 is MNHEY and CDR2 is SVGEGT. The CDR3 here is CASSRTYNEQFF. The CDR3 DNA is TGTGCCAGCAGCCGGACCTACAATGAGCAGTTCTTC.

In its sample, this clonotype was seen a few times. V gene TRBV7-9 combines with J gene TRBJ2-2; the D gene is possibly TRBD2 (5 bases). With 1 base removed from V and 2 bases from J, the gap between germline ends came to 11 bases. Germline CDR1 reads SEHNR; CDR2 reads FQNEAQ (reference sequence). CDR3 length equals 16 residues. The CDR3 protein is CASSLGGLPNTGELFF. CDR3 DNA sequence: TGTGCCAGCAGCTTAGGTGGACTCCCCAACACCGGGGAGCTGTTTTTT.

This chain's CDR3 is CASSLNRLEAFF. CDR3 DNA: TGTGCCAGCAGCCTAAACAGGCTGGAAGCTTTCTTT. The V gene is TRBV3-1, the J gene TRBJ1-1; D might be TRBD1 (5 bases). Germline V gene lookup returns CDR1 LGHDT and CDR2 YNNKEL (reference sequence). Trimming stripped 4 bases from V and 8 bases from J, with 11 bases between. CDR3 size: 12 residues.

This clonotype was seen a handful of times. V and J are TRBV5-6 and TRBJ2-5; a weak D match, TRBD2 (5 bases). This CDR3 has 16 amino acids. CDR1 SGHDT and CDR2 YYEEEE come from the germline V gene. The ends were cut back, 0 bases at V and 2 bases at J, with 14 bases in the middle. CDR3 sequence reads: CASSLVASLYQETQYF. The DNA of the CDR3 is TGTGCCAGCAGCTTGGTGGCTAGCCTCTATCAAGAGACCCAGTACTTC.

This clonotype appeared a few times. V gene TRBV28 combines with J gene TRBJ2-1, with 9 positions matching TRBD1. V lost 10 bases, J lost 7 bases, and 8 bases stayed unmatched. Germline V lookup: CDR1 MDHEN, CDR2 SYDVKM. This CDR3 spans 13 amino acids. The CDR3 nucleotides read TGTGCCACCGACACCGGGACAGGGAATGAGCAGTTCTTC. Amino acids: CATDTGTGNEQFF.

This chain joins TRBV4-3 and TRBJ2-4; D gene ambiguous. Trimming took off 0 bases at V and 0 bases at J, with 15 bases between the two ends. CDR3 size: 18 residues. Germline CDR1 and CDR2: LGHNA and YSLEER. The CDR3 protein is CASSQDFGSALAKNIQYF. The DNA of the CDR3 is TGCGCCAGCAGCCAAGATTTTGGGTCAGCACTAGCCAAAAACATTCAGTACTTC.

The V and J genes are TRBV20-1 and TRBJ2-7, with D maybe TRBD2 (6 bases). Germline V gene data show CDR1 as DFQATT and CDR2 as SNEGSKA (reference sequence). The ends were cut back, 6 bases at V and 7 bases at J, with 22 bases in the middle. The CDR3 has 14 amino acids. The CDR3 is CSAKVAGTSWEQYF. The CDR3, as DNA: TGCAGTGCCAAAGTGGCGGGAACCTCCTGGGAGCAGTACTTC.

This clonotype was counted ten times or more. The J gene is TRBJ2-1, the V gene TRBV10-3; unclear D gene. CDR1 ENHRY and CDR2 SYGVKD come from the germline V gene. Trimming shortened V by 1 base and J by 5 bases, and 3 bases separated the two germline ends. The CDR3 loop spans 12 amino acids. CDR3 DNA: TGTGCCATCAGTGAGTACGACAATGAGCAGTTCTTC. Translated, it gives CAISEYDNEQFF.

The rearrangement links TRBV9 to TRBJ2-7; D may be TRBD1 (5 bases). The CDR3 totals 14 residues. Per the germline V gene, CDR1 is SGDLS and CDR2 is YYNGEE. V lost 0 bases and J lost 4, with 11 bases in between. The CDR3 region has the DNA TGTGCCAGCAGCGTAGGTGGGGCAGATTACGAGCAGTACTTC. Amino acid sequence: CASSVGGADYEQYF.

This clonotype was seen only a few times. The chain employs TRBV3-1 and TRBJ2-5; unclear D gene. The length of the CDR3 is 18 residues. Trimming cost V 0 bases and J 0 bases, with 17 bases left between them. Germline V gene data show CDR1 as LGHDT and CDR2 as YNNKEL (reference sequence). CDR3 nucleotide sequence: TGTGCCAGCAGCCAAGAAATAAGACACTTACCCTACCAAGAGACCCAGTACTTC. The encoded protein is CASSQEIRHLPYQETQYF.

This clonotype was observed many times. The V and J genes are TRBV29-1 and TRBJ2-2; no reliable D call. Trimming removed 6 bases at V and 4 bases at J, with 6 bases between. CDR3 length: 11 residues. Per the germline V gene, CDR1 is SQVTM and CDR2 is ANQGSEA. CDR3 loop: CSVISTGELFF. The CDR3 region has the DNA TGCAGCGTGATCAGCACCGGGGAGCTGTTTTTT.

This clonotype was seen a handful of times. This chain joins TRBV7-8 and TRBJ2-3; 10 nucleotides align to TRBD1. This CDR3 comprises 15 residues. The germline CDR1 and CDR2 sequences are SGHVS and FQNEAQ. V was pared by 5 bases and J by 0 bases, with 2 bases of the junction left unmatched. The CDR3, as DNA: TGTGCCAGCAGCAAGACAGGGGGCAGCACAGATACGCAGTATTTT. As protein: CASSKTGGSTDTQYF. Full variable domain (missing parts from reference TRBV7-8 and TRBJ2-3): GAGVSQSPRYKVAKRGQDVALRCDPISGHVSLFWYQQALGQGPEFLTYFQNEAQLDKSGLPSDRFFAERPEGSVSTLKIQRTQQEDSAVYLCASSKTGGSTDTQYFGPGTRLTVL.

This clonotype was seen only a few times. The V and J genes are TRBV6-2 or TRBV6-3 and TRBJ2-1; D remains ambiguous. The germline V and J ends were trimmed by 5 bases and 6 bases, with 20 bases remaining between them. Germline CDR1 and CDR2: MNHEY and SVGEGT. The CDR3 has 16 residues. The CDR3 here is CASSTSPAKMGNEQFF. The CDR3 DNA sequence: TGTGCCAGCAGTACGAGTCCGGCCAAAATGGGCAATGAGCAGTTCTTC.

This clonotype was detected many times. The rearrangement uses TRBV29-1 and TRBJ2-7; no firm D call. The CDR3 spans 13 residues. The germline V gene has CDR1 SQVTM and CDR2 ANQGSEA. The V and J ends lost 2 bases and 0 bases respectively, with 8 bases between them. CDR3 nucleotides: TGCAGCGTTGAATCTGGAAGCTCCTACGAGCAGTACTTC. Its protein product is CSVESGSSYEQYF.

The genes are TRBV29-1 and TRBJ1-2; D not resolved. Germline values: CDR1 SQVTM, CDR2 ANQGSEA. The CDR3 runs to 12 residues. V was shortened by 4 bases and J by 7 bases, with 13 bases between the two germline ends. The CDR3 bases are TGCAGCGTTGTCCTGGAAACCGGTGGCTACACCTTC. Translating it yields CSVVLETGGYTF.

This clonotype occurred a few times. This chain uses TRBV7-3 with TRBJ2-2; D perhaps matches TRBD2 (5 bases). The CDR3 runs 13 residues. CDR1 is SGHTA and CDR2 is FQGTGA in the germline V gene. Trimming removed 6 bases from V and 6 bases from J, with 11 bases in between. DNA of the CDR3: TGTGCCAGCAGACCGGAAGCGGCCGGGGAGCTGTTTTTT. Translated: CASRPEAAGELFF.

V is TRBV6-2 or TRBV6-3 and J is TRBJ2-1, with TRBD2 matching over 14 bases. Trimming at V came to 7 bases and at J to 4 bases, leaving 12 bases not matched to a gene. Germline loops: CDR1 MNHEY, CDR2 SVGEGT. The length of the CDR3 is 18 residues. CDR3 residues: CASTPGLAGAGPYNEQFF. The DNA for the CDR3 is TGTGCCAGCACCCCGGGACTAGCGGGAGCGGGCCCTTACAATGAGCAGTTCTTC.

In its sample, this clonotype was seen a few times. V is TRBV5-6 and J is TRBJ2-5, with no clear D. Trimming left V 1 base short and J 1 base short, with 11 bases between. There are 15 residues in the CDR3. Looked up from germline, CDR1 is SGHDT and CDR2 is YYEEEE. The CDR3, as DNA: TGTGCCAGCAGCTTGTGGGTCCGGCCCCAAGAGACCCAGTACTTC. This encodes CASSLWVRPQETQYF. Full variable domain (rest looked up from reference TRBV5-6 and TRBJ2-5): DAGVTQSPTHLIKTRGQQVTLRCSPKSGHDTVSWYQQALGQGPQFIFQYYEEEERQRGNFPDRFSGHQFPNYSSELNVNALLLGDSALYLCASSLWVRPQETQYFGPGTRLLVL.

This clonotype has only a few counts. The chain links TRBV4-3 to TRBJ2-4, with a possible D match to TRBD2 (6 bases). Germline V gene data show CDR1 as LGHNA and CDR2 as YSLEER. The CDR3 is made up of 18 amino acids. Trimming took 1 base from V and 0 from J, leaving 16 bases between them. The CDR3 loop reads CASSQGVGGPIAKNIQYF. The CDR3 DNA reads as TGCGCCAGCAGCCAAGGAGTCGGGGGACCCATAGCCAAAAACATTCAGTACTTC.

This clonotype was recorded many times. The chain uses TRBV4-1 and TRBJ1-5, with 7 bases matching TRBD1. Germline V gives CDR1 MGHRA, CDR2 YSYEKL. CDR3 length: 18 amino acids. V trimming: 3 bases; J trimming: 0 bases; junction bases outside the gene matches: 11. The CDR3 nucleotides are TGCGCCAGCAGCCATGAGGGGGCCACCGGGCATAGCAATCAGCCCCAGCATTTT. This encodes CASSHEGATGHSNQPQHF.

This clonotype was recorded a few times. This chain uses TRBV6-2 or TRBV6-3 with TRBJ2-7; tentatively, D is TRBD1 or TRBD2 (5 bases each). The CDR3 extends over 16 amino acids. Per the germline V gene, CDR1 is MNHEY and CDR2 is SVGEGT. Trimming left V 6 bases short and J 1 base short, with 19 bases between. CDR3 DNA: TGTGCCAGCAGACAATTTCCGGGACCAAGTTCCTACGAGCAGTACTTC. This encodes CASRQFPGPSSYEQYF.

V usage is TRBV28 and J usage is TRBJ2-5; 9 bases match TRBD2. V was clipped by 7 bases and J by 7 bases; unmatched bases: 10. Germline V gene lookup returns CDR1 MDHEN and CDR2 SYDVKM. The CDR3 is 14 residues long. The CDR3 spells CASTLGRGGVTQYF. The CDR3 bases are TGTGCCAGCACTCTTGGGCGGGGGGGCGTGACCCAGTACTTC. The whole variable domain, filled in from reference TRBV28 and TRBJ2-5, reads DVKVTQSSRYLVKRTGEKVFLECVQDMDHENMFWYRQDPGLGLRLIYFSYDVKMKEKGDIPEGYSVSREKKERFSLILESASTNQTSMYLCASTLGRGGVTQYFGPGTRLLVL.

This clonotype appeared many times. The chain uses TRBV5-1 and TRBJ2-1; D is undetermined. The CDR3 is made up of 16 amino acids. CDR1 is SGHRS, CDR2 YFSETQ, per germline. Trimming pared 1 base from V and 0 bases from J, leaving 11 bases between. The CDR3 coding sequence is TGCGCCAGCAGCTTGTTAGGTGGGGACTCCTACAATGAGCAGTTCTTC. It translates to CASSLLGGDSYNEQFF.

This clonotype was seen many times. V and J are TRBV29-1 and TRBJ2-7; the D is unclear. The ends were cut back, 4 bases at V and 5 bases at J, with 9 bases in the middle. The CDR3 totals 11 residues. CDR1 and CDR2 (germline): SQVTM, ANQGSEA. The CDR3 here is CSVALGNEQYF. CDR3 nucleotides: TGCAGCGTTGCTCTTGGGAACGAGCAGTACTTC.

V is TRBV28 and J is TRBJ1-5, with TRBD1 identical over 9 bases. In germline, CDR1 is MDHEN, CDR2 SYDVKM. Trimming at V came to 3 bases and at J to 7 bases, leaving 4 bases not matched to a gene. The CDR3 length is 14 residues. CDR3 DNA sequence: TGTGCCAGCAGTTTGACAGGGGGAAGGCAGCCCCAGCATTTT. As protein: CASSLTGGRQPQHF. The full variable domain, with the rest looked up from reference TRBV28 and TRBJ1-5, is DVKVTQSSRYLVKRTGEKVFLECVQDMDHENMFWYRQDPGLGLRLIYFSYDVKMKEKGDIPEGYSVSREKKERFSLILESASTNQTSMYLCASSLTGGRQPQHFGDGTRLSIL.

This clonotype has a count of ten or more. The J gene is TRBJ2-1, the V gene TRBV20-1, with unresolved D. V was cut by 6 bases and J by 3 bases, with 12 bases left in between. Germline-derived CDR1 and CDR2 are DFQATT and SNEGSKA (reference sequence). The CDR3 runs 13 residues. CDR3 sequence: CSASTDFYNEQFF. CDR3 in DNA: TGCAGTGCCAGCACAGATTTCTACAATGAGCAGTTCTTC.